One and the same sample provided the 27 T cell receptor beta chains below, sequenced in a study of cytomegalovirus exposure and HLA in healthy donors. 13 Jbeta primers and 60 Vbeta primers were used for the PCR. The method was immunoSEQ multiplex PCR; TCRdb's version includes in-frame clones alone and lacks a portion of them. The table has about 160,000 clones, about two thirds seen once. Sequencing was done on a sample of PBMCs. Receptors originate from a woman under 40 in good health and CMV-seronegative.

The chain is built from TRBV27 and TRBJ2-7; 11 positions match TRBD2. The germline CDR1 and CDR2 sequences are MNHEY and SMNVEV (reference sequence). The CDR3 is made up of 14 amino acids. Trimming cost V 5 bases and J 2 bases; bases outside gene matches: 2. The CDR3 region has the DNA TGTGCCAGCAGTCTAGCGGGAGGTACCTACGAGCAGTACTTC. This translates into CASSLAGGTYEQYF.

V gene TRBV18 combines with J gene TRBJ2-7, with TRBD2 matching over 7 bases. The CDR3 has 14 residues. Germline values: CDR1 KGHSH, CDR2 LQKENI. J was trimmed by 2 bases and V by 6 bases; bases with no gene match: 7. CDR3 in DNA: TGTGCCAGCTCTCCTAGGGACTACCCCTACGAGCAGTACTTC. The encoded protein is CASSPRDYPYEQYF. Full variable domain (missing parts from reference TRBV18 and TRBJ2-7): NAGVMQNPRHLVRRRGQEARLRCSPMKGHSHVYWYRQLPEEGLKFMVYLQKENIIDESGMPKERFSAEFPKEGPSILRIQQVVRGDSAAYFCASSPRDYPYEQYFGPGTRLTVT.

V is TRBV7-7 and J is TRBJ2-1, with D perhaps TRBD1 (6 bases). Per the germline V gene, CDR1 is SSHAT and CDR2 is FNYEAQ (reference sequence). V was trimmed by 5 bases and J by 0 bases, leaving 17 bases between them. This CDR3 is 17 amino acids long. CDR3 coding DNA: TGTGCCAGCAGCCCAATTGGGGGCACCGACTCCTACAATGAGCAGTTCTTC. This encodes CASSPIGGTDSYNEQFF.

The chain links TRBV15 to TRBJ2-1; D is possibly TRBD2 (6 bases). Trimming pared 1 base from V and 7 bases from J, leaving 20 bases between. The length of the CDR3 is 17 residues. CDR1 is LNHNV and CDR2 is YYDKDF in the germline V gene (reference sequence). In nucleotides, the CDR3 is TGTGCCACCAGCAGAGGACGTGTTAGCGGATCGGGGAATGAGCAGTTCTTC. Protein sequence: CATSRGRVSGSGNEQFF. Together with reference TRBV15 and TRBJ2-1, the CDR3 gives the full variable domain: DAMVIQNPRYQVTQFGKPVTLSCSQTLNHNVMYWYQQKSSQAPKLLFHYYDKDFNNEADTPDNFQSRRPNTSFCFLDIRSPGLGDTAMYLCATSRGRVSGSGNEQFFGPGTRLTVL.

The rearrangement uses TRBV4-3 and TRBJ2-3; 8 bases align to TRBD2. There are 17 residues in the CDR3. The germline V gene encodes CDR1 LGHNA and CDR2 YSLEER. V shed 1 base and J 0 bases; nucleotides not matched to a gene: 6. The CDR3 DNA follows: TGCGCCAGCAGCCAAGGACGGGGGGGCCTTAGCACAGATACGCAGTATTTT. This translates into CASSQGRGGLSTDTQYF.

Of note for this clone: At one end the junction does not follow the germline gene, possibly because of a read error. The chain links TRBV7-9 to TRBJ1-3, with 7 bases lining up with TRBD1. Germline V gene sequence: CDR1 SEHNR, CDR2 FQNEAQ (reference sequence). The CDR3 covers 14 residues. CDR3 in amino acids: CASSRQGTGYTIYF. Written as DNA, the CDR3 is TGTGCCAGCAGCCGACAGGGAACTGGATACACCATATATTTT.

The chain links TRBV7-2 to TRBJ2-5; 9 nucleotides align to TRBD2. The germline gives CDR1 SGHTA, CDR2 FQGNSA. J was trimmed by 2 bases and V by 1 base; bases with no gene match: 11. The CDR3 loop spans 18 amino acids. Here the CDR3 reads CASSLGGGLTSGQETQYF. The CDR3 DNA reads as TGTGCCAGCAGCTTAGGGGGGGGGTTAACTAGCGGGCAAGAGACCCAGTACTTC.

This chain uses TRBV28 with TRBJ1-4; possibly TRBD1 for D (6 bases). The CDR3 sequence is 17 residues long. Trimming left V 6 bases short and J 2 bases short, with 19 bases between. Germline CDR1 is MDHEN and CDR2 is SYDVKM. In DNA, the CDR3 is TGTGCCAGCAGCCAAACCGGGGGGGCGGGTACTAATGAAAAACTGTTTTTT. Translation: CASSQTGGAGTNEKLFF. Drawing the rest from reference TRBV28 and TRBJ1-4, the complete variable domain is DVKVTQSSRYLVKRTGEKVFLECVQDMDHENMFWYRQDPGLGLRLIYFSYDVKMKEKGDIPEGYSVSREKKERFSLILESASTNQTSMYLCASSQTGGAGTNEKLFFGSGTQLSVL.

This chain links TRBV5-1 with TRBJ2-1; 11 bases are a match to TRBD2. Germline V lookup: CDR1 SGHRS, CDR2 YFSETQ. The CDR3 has 15 residues. J gave up 4 bases and V 4 bases, and 4 bases lay outside the gene matches. CDR3 loop: CASSVGLAGYNEQFF. Written as DNA, the CDR3 is TGCGCCAGCAGCGTAGGACTAGCGGGTTACAATGAGCAGTTCTTC.

This clone was observed a few times. This chain joins TRBV10-3 and TRBJ2-2, with TRBD2 matching over 13 bases. V was clipped by 2 bases and J by 2 bases; unmatched bases: 5. The CDR3 contains 18 residues. Germline CDR1 is ENHRY and CDR2 is SYGVKD. The CDR3 region is CAISETSGRALNTGELFF. Here the CDR3 DNA reads TGTGCCATCAGTGAGACTAGCGGGAGGGCCCTTAACACCGGGGAGCTGTTTTTT.

This clone was picked up a small number of times. The rearrangement joins TRBV5-6 to TRBJ2-5, with 8 bases that match TRBD1. Germline values: CDR1 SGHDT, CDR2 YYEEEE. This CDR3 has 15 residues. The V and J ends lost 3 bases and 5 bases, in that order; junction bases with no gene match: 9. This CDR3 reads CASSSGTGHRETQYF. The CDR3 nucleotides are TGTGCCAGCAGCTCCGGGACAGGCCATCGGGAGACCCAGTACTTC.

The rearrangement uses TRBV5-1 and TRBJ2-3, with 8 bases aligning to TRBD1. The CDR3 loop spans 14 amino acids. V was pared by 5 bases and J by 4 bases, with 6 bases of the junction left unmatched. The germline V gene has CDR1 SGHRS and CDR2 YFSETQ. The CDR3 DNA is TGCGCCAGCAGACAGACAGGGGTCGCAGATACGCAGTATTTT. This gives the protein CASRQTGVADTQYF. The variable domain in full, with the rest retrieved from reference TRBV5-1 and TRBJ2-3, is KAGVTQTPRYLIKTRGQQVTLSCSPISGHRSVSWYQQTPGQGLQFLFEYFSETQRNKGNFPGRFSGRQFSNSRSEMNVSTLELGDSALYLCASRQTGVADTQYFGPGTRLTVL.

The sample holds a few counts of this clone. The chain couples TRBV10-2 to TRBJ2-3, with D perhaps TRBD2 (7 bases). Germline V gene sequence: CDR1 WSHSY, CDR2 SAAADI. V was shortened by 2 bases and J by 5 bases, with 17 bases between the two germline ends. This CDR3 region has 16 residues. The CDR3 spells CASSEVVGGPGDTQYF. The DNA for the CDR3 is TGCGCCAGCAGTGAGGTGGTGGGGGGGCCAGGAGATACGCAGTATTTT.

The chain couples TRBV7-6 to TRBJ1-4, with 9 bases identical to TRBD1. Germline lookup yields CDR1 SGHVS and CDR2 FNYEAQ. This CDR3 is 15 amino acids long. With 5 bases clipped from V and 4 bases from J, the junction kept 5 bases outside the gene matches. CDR3 protein: CASSRTGVGNEKLFF. In DNA, the CDR3 is TGTGCCAGCAGCCGGACAGGGGTGGGTAATGAAAAACTGTTTTTT.

V is TRBV2 and J is TRBJ2-2; D perhaps matches TRBD2 (5 bases). In germline, CDR1 is SNHLY, CDR2 FYNNEI. This CDR3 has 14 residues. Trimming pared 11 bases from V and 2 bases from J, leaving 15 bases between. For the CDR3, the DNA is TGTGCCGGCTTGAGGGCCGATAACACCGGGGAGCTGTTTTTT. Translated: CAGLRADNTGELFF.

This chain connects TRBV2 to TRBJ2-3; the D gene is possibly TRBD2 (6 bases). There are 16 residues in the CDR3. Trimming removed 5 bases at V and 0 bases at J, with 15 bases between. CDR1 SNHLY and CDR2 FYNNEI come from the germline V gene. The DNA of the CDR3 is TGTGCCAGCAGTCAATCAGGACTAACTAGCACAGATACGCAGTATTTT. This sequence encodes CASSQSGLTSTDTQYF. The full variable domain, its missing parts supplied by reference TRBV2 and TRBJ2-3, is EPEVTQTPSHQVTQMGQEVILRCVPISNHLYFYWYRQILGQKVEFLVSFYNNEISEKSEIFDDQFSVERPDGSNFTLKIRSTKLEDSAMYFCASSQSGLTSTDTQYFGPGTRLTVL.

In its sample, this clone was seen once. The genes are TRBV15 and TRBJ1-6; possibly TRBD1 for D (6 bases). The V gene's germline CDR1 is LNHNV and CDR2 YYDKDF (reference sequence). V was cut by 0 bases and J by 7 bases, with 10 bases left in between. This CDR3 has 15 amino acids. CDR3 in DNA: TGTGCCACCAGCAGAGATCAGGGGATGAATTCACCCCTCCACTTT. As protein: CATSRDQGMNSPLHF.

This clone was seen once. The chain couples TRBV28 to TRBJ2-7, with 7 bases aligning to TRBD2. V was clipped by 7 bases and J by 5 bases; unmatched bases: 2. This CDR3 has 11 residues. CDR1 and CDR2 (germline): MDHEN, SYDVKM. Here the CDR3 reads CASNGRNEQYF. The CDR3 DNA sequence: TGTGCCAGCAACGGGAGGAACGAGCAGTACTTC.

The rearrangement links TRBV11-1 to TRBJ2-3; TRBD2 matches 8 bases. Germline V gene lookup returns CDR1 SGHAT and CDR2 FQDESV (reference sequence). V shed 5 bases and J 0 bases; nucleotides not matched to a gene: 1. CDR3 size: 14 residues. As DNA, the CDR3 is TGTGCCAGCAGCCAGCGGGAGAGCACAGATACGCAGTATTTT. It specifies CASSQRESTDTQYF.

This clone was counted between two and nine times. The V call is TRBV4-3, the J call TRBJ2-7; 8 nucleotides agree with TRBD2. V shed 4 bases and J 2 bases; nucleotides not matched to a gene: 4. The CDR3 consists of 14 residues. Germline lookup yields CDR1 LGHNA and CDR2 YSLEER. CDR3 protein: CASSPFGGAYEQYF. As DNA, the CDR3 is TGCGCCAGCAGCCCGTTCGGGGGGGCCTACGAGCAGTACTTC.

J is TRBJ1-6 and V is TRBV4-1; maybe TRBD1 (5 bases). Trimming left V 3 bases short and J 6 bases short, with 18 bases between. Germline CDR1 reads MGHRA; CDR2 reads YSYEKL. This CDR3 region has 17 residues. In DNA form, the CDR3 reads TGCGCCAGCAGCCACCCATCACGGCAGGGCCTTAATTCACCCCTCCACTTT. Protein product: CASSHPSRQGLNSPLHF.

The genes are TRBV4-3 and TRBJ1-5; D is possibly TRBD1 (6 bases). The V end lost 4 bases, the J end lost 5 bases, and 12 bases lay between the germline ends. CDR3 length: 14 amino acids. Germline CDR1 is LGHNA and CDR2 is YSLEER. The CDR3 reads CASSLEQGDQPQHF. In DNA form, the CDR3 reads TGCGCCAGCAGCCTGGAACAGGGAGATCAGCCCCAGCATTTT.

The V call is TRBV30, the J call TRBJ2-5; 12 positions agree with TRBD2. The V and J ends lost 2 bases and 5 bases, in that order; junction bases with no gene match: 3. The germline CDR1 and CDR2 sequences are GTSNPN and SVGIG (reference sequence). The CDR3 loop spans 14 amino acids. CDR3 in DNA: TGTGCCTGGAGTCGACTAGCGGGAGCGGAGACCCAGTACTTC. The encoded protein is CAWSRLAGAETQYF.

This clone showed up just a few times. This sequence joins TRBV7-6 and TRBJ1-1, with 7 bases identical to TRBD1. V trimming: 5 bases; J trimming: 4 bases; junction bases outside the gene matches: 13. The CDR3 is 16 residues long. Germline V CDR1 and CDR2: SGHVS, FNYEAQ. The CDR3 sequence is CASSPRPTGVGTEAFF. CDR3 coding DNA: TGTGCCAGCAGCCCACGACCTACAGGGGTGGGCACTGAAGCTTTCTTT.

V usage is TRBV27 and J usage is TRBJ2-7; D might be TRBD2 (7 bases). The length of the CDR3 is 13 residues. Germline V lookup: CDR1 MNHEY, CDR2 SMNVEV (reference sequence). With 6 bases removed from V and 3 bases from J, the gap between germline ends came to 12 bases. DNA of the CDR3: TGTGCCAGCAGCAGGGGAGGGGACTACGAGCAGTACTTC. This codes for CASSRGGDYEQYF.

The V call is TRBV7-8, the J call TRBJ2-5; TRBD2 matches 9 bases. Germline CDR1 SGHVS, CDR2 FQNEAQ. With V trimmed by 0 bases and J by 5 bases, 4 bases remained unmatched. The CDR3 totals 15 residues. The CDR3 loop is CASSLASGSWETQYF. CDR3 nucleotides: TGTGCCAGCAGCTTAGCTAGCGGGAGCTGGGAGACCCAGTACTTC. Looking up the rest from reference TRBV7-8 and TRBJ2-5 gives the full variable domain: GAGVSQSPRYKVAKRGQDVALRCDPISGHVSLFWYQQALGQGPEFLTYFQNEAQLDKSGLPSDRFFAERPEGSVSTLKIQRTQQEDSAVYLCASSLASGSWETQYFGPGTRLLVL.

This rearrangement joins TRBV28 to TRBJ1-5; a weak D match, TRBD1 (5 bases). This CDR3 is built from 14 residues. The ends were cut back, 7 bases at V and 0 bases at J, with 10 bases in the middle. CDR1 and CDR2 (germline): MDHEN, SYDVKM. This chain's CDR3 is CASIDSYSNQPQHF. CDR3 coding DNA: TGTGCCAGCATAGACAGTTATAGCAATCAGCCCCAGCATTTT.